The entry below gives a single T cell receptor beta chain sequence along with its context. The record originates from a study of blood T cell repertoires in COVID-19. Study at large: The cDNA or gDNA used as material had been derived from T cells, B-cell-depleted T cells, or PBMCs.

Enrolled during active infection, Seattle patients were then followed longitudinally. The CDR3 has 15 amino acids. The V gene's germline CDR1 is LNHDA and CDR2 SQIVND (reference sequence). V lost 1 base and J 5 bases, leaving 14 bases between the germline ends. Per the original data handling: Amplifying reference gene primers gave estimates of nucleated cell counts. Using immunoSEQ multiplex PCR, the repertoire was profiled, and TCRdb retains in-frame clones only, with some absent. V and J calls and clone size follow that table, whereas D and trimming were derived from the DNA. Found here are around 200,000 clones, more than 75% of them singletons; the top ten hold about 18%.

The V and J genes are TRBV19 and TRBJ1-1; D ambiguous. The clonotype was recovered from an older person with COVID-19, enrolled during active disease. Sequencing used peripheral blood. As DNA, the CDR3 is TGTGCCAGTAGTATAGGAAGCAGGAGGGTTACTGAAGCTTTCTTT. Translated, it gives CASSIGSRRVTEAFF.